These T cell receptor beta chains were read from a single sample in a study of blood T cell repertoires in COVID-19. TCRdb's copy holds only in-frame clones and misses some; the assay was immunoSEQ multiplex PCR. Of around 300,000 clones listed, about nine tenths are singletons. Sequenced material: peripheral blood. The receptors originated from a woman in her 30s with COVID-19, enrolled during active disease. CDR3s include the opening cysteine and the closing phenylalanine or tryptophan. The D gene is left open where the match is weak. Not every row has a clone size; where given, it reads once, few, many or a size class.

D gene	clone size	V gene	J gene	CDR3 protein	CDR3 DNA
NA	NA	TRBV30	TRBJ1-5	CAWSVGHPRQPQHF	TGTGCCTGGAGTGTTGGACATCCCCGTCAGCCCCAGCATTTT
TRBD1	NA	TRBV5-4	TRBJ1-1	CASSLTGGSEAFF	TGTGCCAGCAGTCTAACAGGGGGCTCTGAAGCTTTCTTT
TRBD2	NA	TRBV19	TRBJ2-3	CASTSGRSTDTQYF	TGTGCCAGTACTAGCGGGAGGAGCACAGATACGCAGTATTTT
NA	NA	TRBV7-9	TRBJ2-7	CASSLVAGDGEQYF	TGTGCCAGCAGCTTAGTGGCAGGGGATGGCGAGCAGTACTTC
TRBD1	NA	TRBV28	TRBJ1-3	CASRFTGGGNTIYF	TGTGCCAGCAGATTTACAGGGGGTGGAAACACCATATATTTT
TRBD1	NA	TRBV10-2	TRBJ2-1	CAGGSGQGSYNEQFF	TGCGCCGGCGGATCGGGACAGGGCTCCTACAATGAGCAGTTCTTC
NA	NA	TRBV10-1	TRBJ1-6	CASSESRESPLHF	TGCGCCAGCAGTGAGTCCAGGGAATCACCCCTCCACTTT
NA	NA	TRBV7-9	TRBJ1-2	CASSSTGFKGYTF	TGTGCCAGCAGCTCGACAGGCTTCAAGGGCTACACCTTC
NA	NA	TRBV7-6	TRBJ2-2	CASSLDGRGGTGELFF	TGTGCCAGCAGCTTAGACGGCAGGGGAGGGACCGGGGAGCTGTTTTTT
NA	NA	TRBV3-1/TRBV3-2	TRBJ2-3	CASSPLRTDTQYF	TGTGCCAGCAGCCCCCTGAGAACAGATACGCAGTATTTT
NA	NA	TRBV3-1/TRBV3-2	TRBJ2-4	CASSPASSGNIQYF	TGTGCCAGCAGCCCAGCTAGCAGTGGAAACATTCAGTACTTC
NA	NA	TRBV3-1/TRBV3-2	TRBJ1-3	CASSQMTGIGNTIYF	TGTGCCAGCAGCCAGATGACGGGGATTGGAAACACCATATATTTT
TRBD2	NA	TRBV19	TRBJ2-5	CASRSGLAVQETQYF	TGTGCCAGTAGAAGTGGACTAGCGGTACAAGAGACCCAGTACTTC
TRBD1	NA	TRBV28	TRBJ1-1	CASSRLGTGKTEAFF	TGTGCCAGCAGTCGTTTAGGGACAGGGAAGACTGAAGCTTTCTTT
NA	NA	TRBV2	TRBJ2-3	CASRDGRDTDTQYF	TGTGCCAGCAGGGACGGCAGGGACACAGATACGCAGTATTTT
NA	few	TRBV28	TRBJ1-3	CASSLPSGQLNTIYF	TGTGCCAGCAGTTTACCCTCGGGACAATTAAACACCATATATTTT
NA	once	TRBV19	TRBJ2-3	CASSTMPPGDTQYF	TGTGCCAGTAGTACCATGCCTCCGGGAGATACGCAGTATTTT
NA	NA	TRBV3-1/TRBV3-2	TRBJ2-7	CASSHSGLAPTYEQYF	TGTGCCAGCAGCCATTCCGGGCTAGCGCCTACCTACGAGCAGTACTTC
TRBD1	NA	TRBV6-5	TRBJ2-7	CASSYSGTGDLYEQYF	TGTGCCAGCAGTTACTCAGGGACAGGGGATCTCTACGAGCAGTACTTC
NA	NA	TRBV7-9	TRBJ1-1	CASLARGSVNTEAFF	TGTGCCAGCCTGGCCAGGGGCTCCGTGAACACTGAAGCTTTCTTT
TRBD2	NA	TRBV19	TRBJ2-1	CASSPTSGSADEQFF	TGTGCCAGTAGTCCGACTAGCGGGAGTGCGGATGAGCAGTTCTTC
TRBD2	few	TRBV7-6	TRBJ2-1	CASSSVAGGLYNEQFF	TGTGCCAGCAGCTCAGTAGCGGGAGGGCTGTACAATGAGCAGTTCTTC
NA	NA	TRBV11-1	TRBJ2-5	CASSSERAGVGETQYF	TGTGCCAGCAGCTCTGAAAGGGCAGGGGTAGGGGAGACCCAGTACTTC
NA	NA	TRBV5-1	TRBJ2-4	CASSFGDIQYF	TGCGCCAGCAGCTTCGGAGACATTCAGTACTTC
TRBD1	NA	TRBV6-5	TRBJ1-1	CASGRGKNTEAFF	TGTGCCAGCGGCAGGGGGAAGAACACTGAAGCTTTCTTT
NA	NA	TRBV15	TRBJ2-1	CATSRDRGFSYNEQFF	TGTGCCACCAGCAGAGACAGGGGCTTCTCCTACAATGAGCAGTTCTTC
NA	once	TRBV27	TRBJ1-2	CASSPHMDSYGYTF	TGTGCCAGCAGTCCCCATATGGACAGCTATGGCTACACCTTC
NA	NA	TRBV7-2	TRBJ2-1	CASSASGRGGSSYNEQFF	TGTGCCAGCAGCGCCAGCGGGCGTGGGGGTTCGTCCTACAATGAGCAGTTCTTC
NA	NA	TRBV30	TRBJ2-1	CAWSANTGYYNEQFF	TGTGCCTGGAGTGCTAATACAGGGTACTACAATGAGCAGTTCTTC
NA	NA	TRBV6-5	TRBJ2-1	CASSYSQPSPNEQFF	TGTGCCAGCAGTTACTCGCAGCCTAGCCCCAATGAGCAGTTCTTC
NA	NA	TRBV5-1	TRBJ2-1	CASSLVGQGGGEQFF	TGCGCCAGCAGCTTGGTGGGCCAGGGAGGGGGTGAGCAGTTCTTC
NA	NA	TRBV19	TRBJ1-2	CASSIDLAGNANYGYTF	TGTGCCAGTAGTATAGATCTGGCAGGGAATGCTAACTATGGCTACACCTTC
NA	NA	TRBV6-5	TRBJ1-5	CASSLLSEPQHF	TGTGCCAGCAGTCTCTTGAGTGAGCCCCAGCATTTT
TRBD1	NA	TRBV4-1	TRBJ2-2	CASSTRQGAAGELFF	TGCGCCAGCAGCACCCGACAGGGGGCAGCCGGGGAGCTGTTTTTT
TRBD1	once	TRBV24-1	TRBJ1-5	CATSVARDRVLAQPQHF	TGTGCCACCAGTGTCGCCCGGGACAGGGTTTTAGCTCAGCCCCAGCATTTT
TRBD2	NA	TRBV7-6	TRBJ2-7	CASSLGTSGRGNEQYF	TGTGCCAGCAGCTTAGGTACTAGCGGGAGAGGGAACGAGCAGTACTTC
NA	NA	TRBV11-2	TRBJ2-3	CASSLERSDTQYF	TGTGCCAGCAGCTTAGAGAGGTCAGATACGCAGTATTTT
TRBD1	NA	TRBV24-1	TRBJ1-2	CATSGGTGSYGYTF	TGTGCCACCAGTGGGGGGACAGGGAGTTATGGCTACACCTTC
TRBD2	NA	TRBV5-4	TRBJ2-5	CASSLKSAGTQETQYF	TGTGCCAGCAGCTTGAAGTCAGCGGGAACCCAAGAGACCCAGTACTTC
TRBD1	NA	TRBV19	TRBJ1-1	CASKTGGTEAFF	TGTGCCAGTAAAACAGGGGGCACTGAAGCTTTCTTT
TRBD1	NA	TRBV10-3	TRBJ2-5	CAIRPDRGEETQYF	TGTGCCATCAGACCGGACAGGGGTGAGGAGACCCAGTACTTC
TRBD1	NA	TRBV19	TRBJ1-2	CASSQQGVTYGYTF	TGTGCCAGTAGTCAACAGGGGGTGACATATGGCTACACCTTC
NA	NA	TRBV28	TRBJ1-4	CASSGAGTNEKLFF	TGTGCCAGCAGTGGGGCCGGAACTAATGAAAAACTGTTTTTT
NA	few	TRBV7-6	TRBJ1-5	CASSLEAREIHQPQHF	TGTGCCAGCAGCTTGGAAGCCAGGGAAATTCATCAGCCCCAGCATTTT
NA	NA	TRBV4-2	TRBJ2-1	CASSPAGGSYNEQFF	TGTGCCAGCAGCCCAGCTGGAGGATCCTACAATGAGCAGTTCTTC
NA	NA	TRBV4-1	TRBJ2-7	CASSQGELALAEQYF	TGCGCCAGCAGCCAAGGGGAACTAGCCCTAGCAGAGCAGTACTTC
TRBD2	NA	TRBV7-9	TRBJ2-3	CASSLVAGGPDTQYF	TGTGCCAGCAGCTTGGTGGCGGGAGGGCCAGATACGCAGTATTTT
NA	NA	TRBV11-2	TRBJ1-4	CASSPLGGREKLFF	TGTGCCAGCAGCCCCCTAGGAGGGCGAGAAAAACTGTTTTTT
NA	NA	TRBV6-5	TRBJ2-3	CASRALRVSTDTQYF	TGTGCCAGCAGGGCCTTGCGGGTTAGCACAGATACGCAGTATTTT
TRBD2	NA	TRBV19	TRBJ2-7	CASSTPGLAGDEQYF	TGTGCCAGTAGTACGCCGGGACTAGCGGGAGACGAGCAGTACTTC
TRBD1	NA	TRBV6-5	TRBJ2-7	CASFGDSSYEQYF	TGTGCCAGCTTCGGGGACAGTAGCTACGAGCAGTACTTC
NA	NA	TRBV6-5	TRBJ2-7	CASRRGSSYEQYF	TGTGCCAGCAGAAGGGGGAGCTCCTACGAGCAGTACTTC
NA	NA	TRBV27	TRBJ2-1	CASSFISTDEQFF	TGTGCCAGCAGTTTCATCAGTACCGATGAGCAGTTCTTC
NA	NA	TRBV19	TRBJ1-4	CASKRDTFFPSNEKLFF	TGTGCCAGTAAAAGGGACACCTTCTTTCCTTCTAATGAAAAACTGTTTTTT
TRBD1	NA	TRBV29-1	TRBJ1-1	CSVAETGGTEAFF	TGCAGCGTTGCGGAGACAGGGGGCACTGAAGCTTTCTTT
TRBD1	NA	TRBV30	TRBJ1-4	CAWSVRTGRNEKLFF	TGTGCCTGGAGTGTCCGGACAGGAAGAAATGAAAAACTGTTTTTT
TRBD2	NA	TRBV7-6	TRBJ2-1	CASRKEPGLAYEQFF	TGTGCCAGCAGAAAGGAGCCGGGACTAGCCTATGAGCAGTTCTTC